Shown below are 2 T cell receptor beta chains from a single sample sequenced in a study of T cell responses to AZD1222 COVID-19 vaccine. TCRdb keeps only in-frame clones here, not all; method: immunoSEQ multiplex PCR. The sample consists of 210,000 or so clones, approximately 94% of them appearing once. The input for sequencing was peripheral blood, taken 28 days after the second dose of the MenACWY control vaccine. These receptors were obtained from an adult who received the MenACWY meningococcal vaccine as a control.

The V call is TRBV14, the J call TRBJ2-1, with 8 bases fitting TRBD2. Germline loops: CDR1 SGHDN, CDR2 FVKESK. Germline trimming cut 4 bases from V and 4 bases from J; bases unmatched to any gene: 9. The CDR3 totals 16 residues. CDR3 in DNA: TGTGCCAGCAGCCTGATAGCGGGAATGATGTACAATGAGCAGTTCTTC. Residues: CASSLIAGMMYNEQFF.

The rearrangement links TRBV5-1 to TRBJ2-3; no reliable D call. The CDR3 sequence is 15 residues long. V was cut by 7 bases and J by 4 bases, with 19 bases left in between. Per the germline V gene, CDR1 is SGHRS and CDR2 is YFSETQ. CDR3 amino acids: CASATRTVSADTQYF. The CDR3 region has the DNA TGCGCCAGCGCAACAAGGACGGTTTCGGCAGATACGCAGTATTTT.